This is a list of T cell receptor beta chains from one sample in a study of T cells in Graves' hyperthyroidism and ophthalmopathy. TCRdb reanalysed the multiplex PCR reads using MiXCR and keeps one entry per CDR3 protein. The sample lists approximately 570,000 distinct CDR3 sequences; 15% to 20% were seen once. Material: blood. The source is a man between 40 and 49 years old with Graves' ophthalmopathy. Each CDR3 is given with its conserved first and last residue. D genes are given only for firm matches. A clone size is listed for some rows: how often the clone was seen (once, few, many), or a class if it is expanded.

TRBD1,TRBJ1-1,16,.,TRBV7-9,TGTGCCAGCGAATTAGGGACAGGGGGAGGGAACACTGAAGCTTTCTTT,CASELGTGGGNTEAFF
TRBD2,TRBJ2-5,14,few,TRBV20-1,TGCAGTGCTAGAGACAGGACTAGCCGGGAGACCCAGTACTTC,CSARDRTSRETQYF
.,TRBJ1-1,13,many,TRBV3-1,TGTGCCAGCAGCCAAGGCACGGGTACTGAAGCTTTCTTT,CASSQGTGTEAFF
.,TRBJ2-1,14,many,TRBV7-2,TGTGCCAGCAGCTTTAACCAGGCGAGGAATGAGCAGTTCTTC,CASSFNQARNEQFF
TRBD2,TRBJ2-1,15,.,TRBV12-3/TRBV12-4,TGTGCCAGCAGTCTAGCGGAGCCCGCCTACAATGAGCAGTTCTTC,CASSLAEPAYNEQFF
.,TRBJ2-3,15,many,TRBV24-1,TGTGCCACCAGTGATCCCCAGGGGCGCACAGATACGCAGTATTTT,CATSDPQGRTDTQYF
.,TRBJ1-5,14,.,TRBV6-1,TGTGCCAGCAGTGAGACTTCTGGCAATCAGCCCCAGCATTTT,CASSETSGNQPQHF
.,TRBJ1-5,17,.,TRBV19,TGTGCCAGTAGTATAATTCCTGCGGACCATAGCAATCAGCCCCAGCATTTT,CASSIIPADHSNQPQHF
.,TRBJ2-5,16,few,TRBV3-1,TGTGCCAGCAGCAAGGAGTATGGCCCCCCCCAAGAGACCCAGTACTTC,CASSKEYGPPQETQYF
.,TRBJ1-4,13,.,TRBV28,TGTGCCAGCAGTCCCGGGCCCAATGAAAAACTGTTTTTT,CASSPGPNEKLFF